This T cell receptor (beta chain) was obtained from a study of cytomegalovirus exposure and HLA in healthy donors (TCRdb year 2017). About the study as a whole: According to a later analysis, the roughly 120 validation repertoires were produced on the same platform as the roughly 600 repertoires of the first cohort. In addition to the first cohort of approximately 670 subjects, a separate validation cohort of some 120 different subjects was used. To predict cytomegalovirus infection status, the study brought together high-throughput TCR immunosequencing, statistical association of individual TCRs with disease status, and machine learning. The study was designed to test whether signatures of past pathogen exposure could be identified by cataloging public T cell receptors. Study-wide conclusions, independent of this receptor: In vitro tests confirmed that a few of the cytomegalovirus-associated TCR beta chains recognize cytomegalovirus antigens. The study listed 150 to 200 TCR beta chains as associated with cytomegalovirus. The validation cohort had no HLA typing available for a later analysis, so co-occurrence within that cohort was assessed over all 120 repertoires. Most TCR sequences were seen in very few donors, while some public TCRs were found in many individuals. Of the cluster scores, about 94% were above 0 in a later analysis, which found that TCRs clustered in the first cohort also tended to co-occur in the 120 validation repertoires. The authors suggested that the approach could potentially be generalized to other disease states and immunological phenotypes. In both the original and validation cohorts, the classifier was reported to diagnose cytomegalovirus status with high specificity and sensitivity.

Spanning cysteine to phenylalanine, the CDR3 consists of 15 amino acids. Only the CDR3 DNA stays, 45 bases, in frame from base 1. V loses 2 bases of germline sequence and J loses 0 bases, and the interval between the two ends is 11 bases. The germline V gene (reference sequence) gives CDR1 as MNHNY and CDR2 as SVGAGI. Donors formed part of the validation cohort, which comprised over a hundred subjects and was distinct from the first cohort of 666 subjects. Library prep was done by the immunoSEQ multiplex PCR assay. On the authors' methods: A statistical classification framework was built for diagnosing cytomegalovirus status from the catalog of TCR beta chain sequences. TCRdb limited this immuneACCESS table to in-frame rearrangements with V and J called. A share of clones is missing; checked studies link under half to unresolved V genes, and the rest is unexplained. V, J and clone size are those of that table, while D and trimming were read from the DNA. The sample yields around 300,000 clones; about 90% were counted once. Over 1% of the sample lies in the top ten.

To note about this clone: Its specific antigen is unknown. No qualities accompany the bases; no much larger clone lies one base away.

The chain uses TRBV6-6 and TRBJ2-7; TRBD1 is a weak D gene call, 6 bases matching. Material for sequencing was PBMCs. This clonotype was sampled from a woman under 40 in good health and CMV-seropositive. At the DNA level, the sequence is TGTGCCAGCAGTTACCGGGACATCAGCTCCTACGAGCAGTACTTC. Its protein is CASSYRDISSYEQYF.